This T cell receptor (beta chain) was recorded in a study of blood T cell repertoires in COVID-19. Participants were aged about 18 to 100 years, lived in 20 to 25 US areas, and enrolled virtually. Clinical histories supplied by participants themselves formed the basis of cohort assignment. Donors in Cohort 3 counted as recovered after two negative PCRs, clearance, or symptom resolution. As handled by the study authors: For nucleated cells, counts were estimated from reference gene primer amplification. Libraries were prepared by immunoSEQ multiplex PCR; TCRdb keeps only in-frame clonotypes and omits some of them. That table supplies the V and J calls and clone size; D and trimming were determined from the DNA. The table records 490,000 or so clones, around nine tenths of them present only once. CDR3 size: 13 residues. V was cut by 6 bases and J by 4 bases, with 12 bases left in between. The germline V gene encodes CDR1 MNHEY and CDR2 SVGAGI.

The source material was PBMCs or T cells enriched from blood (not recorded which). The receptor was isolated from a woman aged 55-70 years who had recovered from COVID-19. The gene calls are TRBV6-5 and TRBJ1-2; the D is unclear. The CDR3 sequence: CASSTVGSYGYTF. The CDR3, as DNA: TGTGCCAGCAGCACGGTAGGGAGCTATGGCTACACCTTC.